The 11 T cell receptor beta chains below all came from one sample that was sequenced in a study of shared clonotypes between healthy human individuals. TCRdb keeps only in-frame clones here, not all; method: immunoSEQ multiplex PCR. The sample gives about 470,000 clones, roughly 77% of which show up once; 13% is in the top ten. Sequenced sample: PBMCs. The receptors stem from a middle-aged woman in good health. Some clones in this sample may be carry-over from other donors' samples.

This clone has at least ten counts. This sample also contains other DNA sequences that code for the same CDR3. The V call is TRBV7-2, the J call TRBJ1-5, with TRBD1 as a possible D gene (5 bases). V was trimmed by 2 bases and J by 4 bases, leaving 6 bases between them. The germline V gene has CDR1 SGHTA and CDR2 FQGNSA. CDR3 length: 13 amino acids. The CDR3 protein is CASSLRGNQPQHF. The CDR3 DNA follows: TGTGCCAGCAGCTTACGGGGGAATCAGCCCCAGCATTTT. Full variable domain (rest looked up from reference TRBV7-2 and TRBJ1-5): GAGVSQSPSNKVTEKGKDVELRCDPISGHTALYWYRQSLGQGLEFLIYFQGNSAPDKSGLPSDRFSAERTGGSVSTLTIQRTQQEDSAVYLCASSLRGNQPQHFGDGTRLSIL.

Note on this clone: A much larger clone differs from this one at a single base, so this may be a read error. The V and J genes are TRBV6-5 and TRBJ2-3; TRBD1 matches at 9 bases. Germline CDR1 is MNHEY and CDR2 is SVGAGI. The V segment lost 7 bases and the J segment 3 bases; nucleotides outside the gene matches: 8. The CDR3 runs 15 residues. The CDR3 loop reads CASTPGQGETDTQYF. CDR3 coding DNA: TGTGCCAGCACCCCGGGACAGGGAGAAACAGATACGCAGTATTTT.

The chain's CDR3 is CASSPRGGGTDTQYF. CDR3 nucleotide sequence: TGCGCCAGCAGCCCCCGCGGCGGCGGCACAGATACGCAGTATTTT. This chain joins TRBV5-1 and TRBJ2-3; unclear D gene. Per germline, CDR1 SGHRS and CDR2 YFSETQ. CDR3 length: 15 residues. Trimming shortened V by 4 bases and J by 1 base, and 13 bases separated the two germline ends.

V gene TRBV7-2 combines with J gene TRBJ1-1; 8 positions match TRBD1. The CDR3 covers 16 residues. Germline-derived CDR1 and CDR2 are SGHTA and FQGNSA. Trimming cost V 0 bases and J 5 bases; bases outside gene matches: 8. CDR3 nucleotide sequence: TGTGCCAGCAGCTTAGCTAGCACAGGGGGGAAGACTGAAGCTTTCTTT. Protein sequence: CASSLASTGGKTEAFF.

The chain is built from TRBV28 and TRBJ1-5; 8 nucleotides align to TRBD1. V lost 0 bases, J lost 5 bases, and 6 bases stayed unmatched. The CDR3 extends over 16 amino acids. Per the germline V gene, CDR1 is MDHEN and CDR2 is SYDVKM. CDR3 sequence (DNA): TGTGCCAGCAGTTTATGGGCAGGGGGCGCCTATCAGCCCCAGCATTTT. This sequence encodes CASSLWAGGAYQPQHF.

This clone was picked up one time. The chain links TRBV6-1 to TRBJ2-1; TRBD2 might be the D (6 bases). Trimming removed 2 bases at V and 5 bases at J, with 19 bases between. CDR3 length: 17 residues. Germline V gene lookup returns CDR1 MNHNS and CDR2 SASEGT. The CDR3, as DNA: TGTGCCAGCAGTGAATCGGGCTCTGCGGGAAGAAACAATGAGCAGTTCTTC. Translation gives CASSESGSAGRNNEQFF.

This rearrangement joins TRBV7-2 to TRBJ2-5, with D maybe TRBD2 (5 bases). This CDR3 spans 13 amino acids. Germline CDR1 and CDR2: SGHTA and FQGNSA. With 6 bases removed from V and 5 bases from J, the gap between germline ends came to 13 bases. CDR3 DNA sequence: TGTGCCAGCAGACCTGGGAGACGGGAGACCCAGTACTTC. It translates to CASRPGRRETQYF.

This rearrangement joins TRBV12-5 to TRBJ1-1; no firm D call. Trimming took 0 bases from V and 0 from J, leaving 17 bases between them. The CDR3 runs to 18 residues. The germline V gene has CDR1 LGHNT and CDR2 FRNRAP. CDR3 in amino acids: CASGLVLGQELMNTEAFF. The CDR3 nucleotides are TGTGCTAGTGGTTTGGTACTTGGGCAGGAGCTGATGAACACTGAAGCTTTCTTT.

V is TRBV29-1 and J is TRBJ1-5; perhaps TRBD1 as D (6 bases). This CDR3 contains 13 residues. V lost 6 bases and J 11 bases, leaving 20 bases between the germline ends. CDR1 SQVTM and CDR2 ANQGSEA come from the germline V gene. The CDR3 protein is CSVGTAGQSAQHF. CDR3 nucleotides: TGCAGCGTCGGGACCGCGGGACAATCGGCCCAGCATTTT. The full variable domain, completed using reference TRBV29-1 and TRBJ1-5, is SAVISQKPSRDICQRGTSLTIQCQVDSQVTMMFWYRQQPGQSLTLIATANQGSEATYESGFVIDKFPISRPNLTFSTLTVSNMSPEDSSIYLCSVGTAGQSAQHFGDGTRLSIL.

The J gene is TRBJ2-1, the V gene TRBV2; 10 bases are shared with TRBD2. The CDR3 sequence is 16 residues long. The V gene end was trimmed by 1 base and the J gene end by 7 bases; junction bases not matched to a gene: 7. Germline-derived CDR1 and CDR2 are SNHLY and FYNNEI. This CDR3 is CASSEVLAGVENEQFF. The CDR3 DNA follows: TGTGCCAGCAGTGAAGTTCTAGCGGGAGTGGAGAATGAGCAGTTCTTC.

The CDR3 DNA reads TGTGCCAGCAGCGGACTGTCTGGGGCCAACGTCCTGACTTTC. Protein product: CASSGLSGANVLTF. The chain carries TRBV6-6 and TRBJ2-6, with a possible D match to TRBD2 (5 bases). V lost 6 bases and J lost 1, with 7 bases in between. This CDR3 is 14 amino acids long. Germline CDR1 reads MNHNY; CDR2 reads SVGAGI (reference sequence).